Shown below are 8 T cell receptor beta chains from a single sample sequenced in a study of cytomegalovirus exposure and HLA in healthy donors. The PCR contained 60 Vbeta and 13 Jbeta primers. Sequenced by immunoSEQ multiplex PCR; TCRdb stores in-frame clones only, minus some. The table records approximately 190,000 clones, 82% of them present only once. Material for sequencing was PBMCs. The receptors originated from a young woman in good health and CMV-seronegative.

The chain links TRBV28 to TRBJ2-1, with a weak D call TRBD2 (5 bases). V lost 6 bases and J lost 3, with 21 bases in between. The germline V gene encodes CDR1 MDHEN and CDR2 SYDVKM. The CDR3 is 17 residues long. The chain's CDR3 is CASSSPLREWFYNEQFF. As DNA, the CDR3 is TGTGCCAGCAGCTCCCCCTTGAGGGAGTGGTTCTACAATGAGCAGTTCTTC.

This chain connects TRBV29-1 to TRBJ2-5; 7 bases agree with TRBD2. The J call may be mistaken, given a closer DNA end match to TRBJ2-7. Germline CDR1 reads SQVTM; CDR2 reads ANQGSEA. The CDR3 sequence is 13 residues long. The CDR3 DNA follows: TGCAGCGTGGTGGTCCCGGGGGGCTACGAGCAGTACTTC. Translation gives CSVVVPGGYEQYF.

This chain connects TRBV5-4 to TRBJ2-3, with 11 bases fitting TRBD2. Germline CDR1 and CDR2: SGHNT and YYREEE (reference sequence). The CDR3 runs 14 residues. The V and J ends lost 5 bases and 5 bases, in that order; junction bases with no gene match: 4. The CDR3 sequence: CASRKTSGVDTQYF. CDR3 DNA: TGTGCCAGCAGGAAGACTAGCGGGGTAGATACGCAGTATTTT. Filled out from reference TRBV5-4 and TRBJ2-3, the complete variable domain reads ETGVTQSPTHLIKTRGQQVTLRCSSQSGHNTVSWYQQALGQGPQFIFQYYREEENGRGNFPPRFSGLQFPNYSSELNVNALELDDSALYLCASRKTSGVDTQYFGPGTRLTVL.

J is TRBJ2-3 and V is TRBV5-6; D might be TRBD1 (5 bases). The germline CDR1 and CDR2 sequences are SGHDT and YYEEEE. The ends were cut back, 0 bases at V and 9 bases at J, with 11 bases in the middle. The CDR3 has 13 residues. This CDR3 reads CASSLARAGTQYF. CDR3 DNA: TGTGCCAGCAGCTTGGCTCGGGCAGGGACGCAGTATTTT.

The sample holds one count of this clone. This chain links TRBV14 with TRBJ2-5; 10 nucleotides align to TRBD1. CDR1 and CDR2 from the germline V gene are SGHDN and FVKESK. Trimming cost V 4 bases and J 5 bases; bases outside gene matches: 10. The CDR3 is made up of 16 amino acids. The DNA for the CDR3 is TGTGCCAGCAGCCGAAAAACGGGACAGGGGAGGGAGACCCAGTACTTC. As protein: CASSRKTGQGRETQYF.

The chain has TRBV6-5 and TRBJ2-5; possibly TRBD2 for D (5 bases). V lost 3 bases and J lost 10, with 9 bases in between. CDR3 length: 11 amino acids. CDR1 is MNHEY, CDR2 SVGAGI, per germline. The CDR3 bases are TGTGCCAGCAGTTATGGCCGGGACCAGTACTTC. This sequence encodes CASSYGRDQYF.

The chain is built from TRBV2 and TRBJ2-5; 9 positions agree with TRBD2. Germline values: CDR1 SNHLY, CDR2 FYNNEI. V shed 2 bases and J 7 bases; nucleotides not matched to a gene: 11. The CDR3 covers 16 residues. This CDR3 is CASSEYVGGGAGTQYF. The CDR3 nucleotides read TGTGCCAGCAGTGAATATGTCGGCGGGGGGGCAGGGACCCAGTACTTC.

The DNA for the CDR3 is TGTGCCAGCAGCCAAAGGGGGACCCACGAGCAGTACTTC. Translation: CASSQRGTHEQYF. This chain joins TRBV7-9 and TRBJ2-7; perhaps TRBD1 as D (6 bases). This CDR3 is 13 amino acids long. V was pared by 5 bases and J by 5 bases, with 13 bases between. CDR1 is SEHNR and CDR2 is FQNEAQ in the germline V gene (reference sequence).